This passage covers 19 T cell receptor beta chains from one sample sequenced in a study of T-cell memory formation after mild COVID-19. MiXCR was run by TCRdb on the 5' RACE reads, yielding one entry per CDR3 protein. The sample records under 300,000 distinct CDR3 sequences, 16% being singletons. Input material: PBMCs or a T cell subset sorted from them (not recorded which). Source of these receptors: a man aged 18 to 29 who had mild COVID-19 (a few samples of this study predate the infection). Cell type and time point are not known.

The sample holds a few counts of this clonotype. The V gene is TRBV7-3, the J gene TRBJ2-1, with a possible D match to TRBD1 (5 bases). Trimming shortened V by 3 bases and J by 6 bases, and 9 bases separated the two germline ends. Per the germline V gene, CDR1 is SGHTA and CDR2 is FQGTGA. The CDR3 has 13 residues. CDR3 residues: CASSLSGLNEQFF. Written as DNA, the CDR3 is TGTGCCAGCAGCTTGTCAGGGCTCAATGAGCAGTTCTTC.

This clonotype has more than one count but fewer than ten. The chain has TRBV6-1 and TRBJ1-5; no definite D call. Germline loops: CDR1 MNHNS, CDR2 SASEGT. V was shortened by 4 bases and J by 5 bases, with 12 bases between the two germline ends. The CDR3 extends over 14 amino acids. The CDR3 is CASSGGFSDQPQHF. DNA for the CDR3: TGTGCCAGCAGTGGAGGGTTTAGTGATCAGCCCCAGCATTTT.

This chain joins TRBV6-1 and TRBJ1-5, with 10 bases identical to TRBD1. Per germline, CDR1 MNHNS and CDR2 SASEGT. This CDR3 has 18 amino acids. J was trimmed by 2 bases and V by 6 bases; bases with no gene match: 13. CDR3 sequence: CASSASGQGYSGNQPQHF. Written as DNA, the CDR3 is TGTGCCAGCAGCGCCTCGGGACAGGGGTATAGTGGCAATCAGCCCCAGCATTTT.

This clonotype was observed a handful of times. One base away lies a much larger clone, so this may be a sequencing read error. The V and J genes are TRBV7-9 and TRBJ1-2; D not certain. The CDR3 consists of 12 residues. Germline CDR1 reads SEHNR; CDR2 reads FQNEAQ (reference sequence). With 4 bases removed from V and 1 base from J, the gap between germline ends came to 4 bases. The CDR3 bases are TGTGCCAGCAGCTCAAATAACTATGGCTACACCTTC. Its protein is CASSSNNYGYTF.

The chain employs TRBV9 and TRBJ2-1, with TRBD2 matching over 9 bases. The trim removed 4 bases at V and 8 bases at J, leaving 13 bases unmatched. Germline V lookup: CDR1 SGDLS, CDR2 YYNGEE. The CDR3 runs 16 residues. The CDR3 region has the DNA TGTGCCAGCAGCCAGCGGGGGGTCCAAGCTGGCGATGAGCAGTTCTTC. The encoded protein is CASSQRGVQAGDEQFF.

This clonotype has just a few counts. CDR3 protein: CATRLSGGDTGELFF. In nucleotides, the CDR3 is TGTGCCACCAGATTAAGCGGGGGGGACACCGGGGAGCTGTTTTTT. The chain joins TRBV24-1 to TRBJ2-2; 10 bases line up with TRBD2. This CDR3 region has 15 residues. The germline CDR1 and CDR2 sequences are KGHDR and SFDVKD. V lost 7 bases to trimming and J lost 3 bases; unmatched junction nucleotides: 4.

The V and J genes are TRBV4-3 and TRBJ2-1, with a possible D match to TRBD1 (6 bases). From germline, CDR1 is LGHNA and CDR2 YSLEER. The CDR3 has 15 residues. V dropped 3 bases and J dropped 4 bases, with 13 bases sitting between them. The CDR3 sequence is CASSQVSTGYNEQFF. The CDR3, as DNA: TGCGCCAGCAGCCAGGTCTCGACAGGTTACAATGAGCAGTTCTTC.

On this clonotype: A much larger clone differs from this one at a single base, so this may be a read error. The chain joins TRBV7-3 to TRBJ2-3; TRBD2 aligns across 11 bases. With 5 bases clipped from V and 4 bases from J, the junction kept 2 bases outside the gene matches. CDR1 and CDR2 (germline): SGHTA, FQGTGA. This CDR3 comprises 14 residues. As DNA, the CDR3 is TGTGCCAGCAGCATGACTAGCGGGGCAGATACGCAGTATTTT. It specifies CASSMTSGADTQYF.

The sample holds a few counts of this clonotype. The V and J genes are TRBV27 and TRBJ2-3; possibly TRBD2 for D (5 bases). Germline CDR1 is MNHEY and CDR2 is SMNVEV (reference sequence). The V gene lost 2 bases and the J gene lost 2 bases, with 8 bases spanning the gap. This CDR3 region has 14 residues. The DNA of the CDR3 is TGTGCCAGCAGTTTAAGGACTTACACAGATACGCAGTATTTT. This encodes CASSLRTYTDTQYF.

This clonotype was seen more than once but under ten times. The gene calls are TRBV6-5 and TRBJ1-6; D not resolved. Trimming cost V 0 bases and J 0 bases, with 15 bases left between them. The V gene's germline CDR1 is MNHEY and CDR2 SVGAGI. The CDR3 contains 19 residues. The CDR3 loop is CASSYSQLAGSSYNSPLHF. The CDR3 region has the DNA TGTGCCAGCAGTTACTCCCAGCTGGCGGGTAGCTCCTATAATTCACCCCTCCACTTT.

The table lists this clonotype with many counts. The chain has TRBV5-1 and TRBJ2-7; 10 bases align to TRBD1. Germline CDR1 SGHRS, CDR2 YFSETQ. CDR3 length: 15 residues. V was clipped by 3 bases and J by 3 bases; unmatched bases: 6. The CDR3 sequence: CASSSRTGGVYEQYF. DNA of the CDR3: TGCGCCAGCAGCTCCCGGACAGGGGGGGTCTACGAGCAGTACTTC.

The chain's CDR3 is CSARASETQYF. DNA of the CDR3: TGCAGTGCTAGAGCCTCGGAGACCCAGTACTTC. This chain links TRBV20-1 with TRBJ2-5; D uncertain. CDR1 DFQATT and CDR2 SNEGSKA come from the germline V gene (reference sequence). This CDR3 is 11 amino acids long. V gave up 1 base and J gave up 5 bases, with 5 bases separating them.

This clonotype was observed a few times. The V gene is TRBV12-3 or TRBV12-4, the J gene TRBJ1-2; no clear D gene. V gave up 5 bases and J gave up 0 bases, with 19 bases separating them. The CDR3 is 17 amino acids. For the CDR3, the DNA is TGTGCCAGCAGTGCGTGGTCTGGGCAGCCCGCTAACTATGGCTACACCTTC. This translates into CASSAWSGQPANYGYTF.

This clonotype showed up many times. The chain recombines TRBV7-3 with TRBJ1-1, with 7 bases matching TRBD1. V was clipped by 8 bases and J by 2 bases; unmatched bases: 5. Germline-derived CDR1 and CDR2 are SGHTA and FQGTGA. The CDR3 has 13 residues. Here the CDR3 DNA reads TGTGCCAGCCAAGGACAGGCTAACACTGAAGCTTTCTTT. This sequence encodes CASQGQANTEAFF.

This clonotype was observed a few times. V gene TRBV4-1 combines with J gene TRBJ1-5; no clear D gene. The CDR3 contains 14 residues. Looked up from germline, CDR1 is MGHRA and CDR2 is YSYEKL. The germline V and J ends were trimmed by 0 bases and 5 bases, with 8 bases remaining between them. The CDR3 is CASSQEGTDQPQHF. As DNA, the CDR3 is TGCGCCAGCAGCCAAGAAGGTACTGATCAGCCCCAGCATTTT.

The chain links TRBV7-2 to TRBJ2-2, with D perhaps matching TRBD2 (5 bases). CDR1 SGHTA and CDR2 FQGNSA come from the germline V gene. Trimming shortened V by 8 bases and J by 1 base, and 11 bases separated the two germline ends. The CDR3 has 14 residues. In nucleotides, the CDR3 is TGTGCCAGCCGAATGCGGGTGAACACCGGGGAGCTGTTTTTT. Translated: CASRMRVNTGELFF. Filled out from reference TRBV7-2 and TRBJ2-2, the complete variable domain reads GAGVSQSPSNKVTEKGKDVELRCDPISGHTALYWYRQSLGQGLEFLIYFQGNSAPDKSGLPSDRFSAERTGGSVSTLTIQRTQQEDSAVYLCASRMRVNTGELFFGEGSRLTVL.

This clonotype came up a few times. CDR3 DNA sequence: TGTGCCAGCAGCTTGAGCCTAGCCAACAATGAGCAGTTCTTC. This encodes CASSLSLANNEQFF. This chain connects TRBV11-2 to TRBJ2-1, with D perhaps TRBD2 (5 bases). V lost 3 bases and J 5 bases, leaving 11 bases between the germline ends. The CDR3 spans 14 residues. In germline, CDR1 is SGHAT, CDR2 FQNNGV.

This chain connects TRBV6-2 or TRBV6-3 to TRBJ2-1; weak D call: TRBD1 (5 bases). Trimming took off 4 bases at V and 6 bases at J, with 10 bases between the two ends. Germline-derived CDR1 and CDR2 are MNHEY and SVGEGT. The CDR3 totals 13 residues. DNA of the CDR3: TGTGCCAGCAGTTGGGGCAGGCCCAATGAGCAGTTCTTC. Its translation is CASSWGRPNEQFF.

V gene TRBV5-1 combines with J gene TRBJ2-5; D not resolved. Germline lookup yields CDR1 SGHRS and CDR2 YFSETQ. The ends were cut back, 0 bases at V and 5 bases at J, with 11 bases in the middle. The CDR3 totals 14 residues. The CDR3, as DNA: TGCGCCAGCAGCTTGGTTTCCGGAAGGGAGACCCAGTACTTC. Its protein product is CASSLVSGRETQYF.